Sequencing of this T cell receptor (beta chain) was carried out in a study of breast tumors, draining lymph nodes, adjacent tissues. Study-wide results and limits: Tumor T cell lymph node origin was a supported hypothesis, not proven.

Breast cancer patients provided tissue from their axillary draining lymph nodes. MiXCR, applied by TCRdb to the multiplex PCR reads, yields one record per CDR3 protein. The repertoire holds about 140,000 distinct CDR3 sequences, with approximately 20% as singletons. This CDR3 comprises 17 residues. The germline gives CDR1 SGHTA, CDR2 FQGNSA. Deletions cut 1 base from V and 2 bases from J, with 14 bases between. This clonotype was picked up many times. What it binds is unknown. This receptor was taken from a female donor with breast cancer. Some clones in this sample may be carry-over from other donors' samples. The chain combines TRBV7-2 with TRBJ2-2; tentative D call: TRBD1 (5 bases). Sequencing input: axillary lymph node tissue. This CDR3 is CASSLVARVINTGELFF. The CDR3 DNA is TGTGCCAGCAGCTTAGTTGCCAGGGTCATTAACACCGGGGAGCTGTTTTTT.